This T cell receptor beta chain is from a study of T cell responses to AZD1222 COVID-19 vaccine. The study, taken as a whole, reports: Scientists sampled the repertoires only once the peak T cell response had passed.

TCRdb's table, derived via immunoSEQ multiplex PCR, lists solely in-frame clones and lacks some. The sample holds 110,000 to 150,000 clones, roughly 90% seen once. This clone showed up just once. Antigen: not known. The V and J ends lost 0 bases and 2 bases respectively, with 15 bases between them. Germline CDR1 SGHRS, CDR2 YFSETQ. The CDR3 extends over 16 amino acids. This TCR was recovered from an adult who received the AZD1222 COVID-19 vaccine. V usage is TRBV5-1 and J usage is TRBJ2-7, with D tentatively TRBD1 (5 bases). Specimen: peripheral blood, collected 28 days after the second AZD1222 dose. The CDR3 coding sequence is TGCGCCAGCAGCTTGGGGCCCCCGGACAATGCCTACGAGCAGTACTTC. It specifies CASSLGPPDNAYEQYF. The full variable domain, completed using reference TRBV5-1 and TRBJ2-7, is KAGVTQTPRYLIKTRGQQVTLSCSPISGHRSVSWYQQTPGQGLQFLFEYFSETQRNKGNFPGRFSGRQFSNSRSEMNVSTLELGDSALYLCASSLGPPDNAYEQYFGPGTRLTVT.